This TCR beta chain stems from a study of cytomegalovirus exposure and HLA in healthy donors (dated by TCRdb to 2016 to 2017). Background for the entire study: An earlier analysis of roughly 500 of the donors reported about 260 Gb of sequence data and approximately 120 million unique TCR beta sequences obtained from around 170 million T cells. An early release covering 550 to 700 HLA-typed donors comprised around 300 gigabases of sequencing data and around 80 million unique TCR sequences. Of the 300 to 500 genotyped donors, approximately 80% were placed in the genetic ancestry cluster associated with self-reported Caucasian donors. The study aimed to test whether cataloging public T cell receptors could reveal signatures of past pathogen exposure. Using immunosequencing, the study profiled T cell repertoires from 640 or so subjects and related those repertoires to cytomegalovirus serostatus. Along with the roughly 670-subject first cohort, a separate validation cohort of over a hundred different subjects was used. High-throughput TCR immunosequencing, statistical association of individual TCRs with disease status, and machine learning were combined to predict cytomegalovirus infection status. A later analysis re-analyzed previously published TCR beta repertoires from 666 donors and added high-resolution HLA genotyping to study TCR occurrence patterns. In the later analysis, no new phenotypic data were used to find candidate immune exposures; instead, reliance was placed on TCR beta sequences and their occurrence across donors. In an earlier analysis of roughly 600 of the donors, high-throughput TCR beta sequencing was used to judge whether each TCR beta V gene segment behaved as functional or pseudogenic. Donor age, sex, ethnicity and CMV serostatus were compiled alongside the repertoire data. Genome-wide SNP genotypes for about 60% of the roughly 670 donors were used in a later genetic analysis, which treated that subset as a discovery cohort. All discovery cohort repertoires had been generated using a single sequencing platform. HLA typing included class I and class II loci at four-digit resolution. The number of typed donors differed by locus: about 620-640 for A, B, C, DRB1 and DQB1; approximately 520 for DQA1; 606 for DPA1; and about 450 for DPB1. Five DR-DQ haplotypes were treated as single units for association and clustering because of strong linkage in the cohort. On average, 235,054 unique TCR beta nucleotide sequences were sequenced per donor among 398 genotyped donors of the cohort, with 15% to 20% of those sequences being non-productive.

As to this clone: The target of this receptor is not known. Base qualities are not at hand, and no much larger clone is one base apart.

The library was produced with the immunoSEQ multiplex PCR assay. The multiplex PCR relied on a mix of 60 forward primers for TCR Vbeta segments and 13 reverse primers for TCR Jbeta segments. The CDR3 region of rearranged TCR beta genes was amplified from genomic DNA by a multiplex PCR assay. The amplified TCR beta libraries were sequenced on the Illumina HiSeq System as 87-base-pair reads. Under the source paper's analysis protocol: In a later analysis, some 80 million unique TCR beta chains were counted across the roughly 610 repertoires, and about 9.9 million of these chains were shared by at least two donors. A nearest-neighbor algorithm error-corrected the raw reads and collapsed the reads into unique sequences, merging closely related sequences to remove PCR and sequencing errors. To assign V, D and J gene segments, CDR3 sequences were aligned to IMGT reference sequences. For a sequence to be retained, a match of at least six nucleotides was required to both a V gene segment and a J gene segment. Rearrangements were classified as productive when the CDR3 lacked stop codons and remained in frame with V and J, and all other rearrangements were classified as non-productive. Following IMGT convention, CDR3 was defined as the stretch from the second conserved V-encoded cysteine up to the conserved J-encoded phenylalanine. Sequences without an unambiguous match to a single V gene segment were excluded from the earlier analysis of a few hundred of the donors. An earlier analysis of 550 to 650 of the donors classified V segments as functional when productive rearrangements were above 56.7% and as segregating when the standard deviation between donors was above 5%. A statistical classification framework was developed to diagnose cytomegalovirus status using the catalog of TCR beta chain sequences. V and J gene assignment, in a later analysis, came from comparing TCR nucleotide sequences with IMGT/GENE-DB human TR gene sequences. Using the TCRdist pipeline, a later analysis assigned CDR3 sequences along with most-parsimonious VDJ recombination scenarios. In a later analysis, each TCR beta chain was defined by its CDR3 amino acid sequence together with its V-gene family, and reads lacking a unique V-gene family were excluded. To address suspected cross-contamination and a sequencing artifact, a later analysis removed some 620 highly shared, low-generation-probability nucleotide sequences. In a later analysis, a clonal expansion index for each public chain was calculated from normalized within-repertoire ranks of inferred template counts. Generation probabilities in a later analysis came from a VDJ recombination model fitted to out-of-frame rearrangements, and those results were checked against IGoR. In a later analysis, TCR-TCR, TCR-HLA and TCR-CMV co-occurrence was scored with hypergeometric tests, and a repertoire-size bias correction was applied to TCR pairs. False discovery rates were estimated in a later analysis by permuting HLA or CMV assignments 20 times. In a later analysis, co-occurring TCRs were grouped using DBSCAN, with TCRdist sequence similarity added in when clustering inside HLA-allele-positive subsets. Co-occurrence clustering excluded repertoires with fewer than 30,000 or more than 120,000 public chains, plus five with anomalous nucleotide sharing. Not all clones reach the TCRdb copy of this immuneACCESS table, which keeps in-frame sequences only. Checked studies attribute under half of the gap to unresolved V genes and leave the rest unexplained. Clonal size and the V and J genes are those of that table, whereas D and trimming came from the DNA. This sample has about 75,000 clones in its table, and approximately 82% of those were observed once. The biggest ten clones account for 18% of the sample.

In total, more than 500 healthy bone marrow donors made up the cohort. At the time of sampling, all cohort members were nominally healthy, though unrecorded immune exposures were likely present. The donor tested CMV seropositive, placing the donor among the roughly 270 seropositive members of the cohort. Every donor gave a peripheral blood sample, and the peripheral blood mononuclear cells from that sample were used for TCR beta sequencing. Genomic DNA was extracted from the blood cell samples with the Qiagen DNeasy Blood Extraction Kit. Results the study describes overall, beyond this receptor: Because counts were too low, 15 to 20 rarely observed V segments, including chromosome 9 orphons, were excluded from the earlier analysis of some 540 of the donors. According to a later analysis, parvovirus B19, influenza, CMV and Epstein-Barr virus appeared linked to several top co-occurrence clusters. Compared with equally common non-associated chains, HLA-associated TCR beta chains in a later analysis were more clonally expanded and had lower generation probabilities. A further reported finding was that TCR beta sequences accurately predicted the HLA-A and HLA-B alleles for most subjects in the first cohort. A cluster of highly shared sequence variants was judged likely to be a technical artifact of the sequencing pipeline. Because some donors lacked HLA typing at each locus, the association tests relied only on the typed subset. In a later analysis, TCR association rates were found to vary across HLA loci, with the most associated TCRs seen for DRB1 alleles and the fewest for HLA-C alleles. Linkage disequilibrium might explain the correlated functional status among segregating V segments, but an unknown experimental factor could not be excluded. According to a later genetic analysis, donors in an Asian-associated ancestry cluster had fewer N-insertions in productive TCRs than the roughly 660-donor mean. The classifier was reported to diagnose cytomegalovirus status with high specificity and sensitivity in both the original and validation cohorts. V-gene and J-gene trimming of TCR beta chains was associated with a missense DCLRE1C variant in a later genetic analysis, and the association was replicated in an independent cohort. Assigning TCR associations to individual alleles was difficult when HLA alleles, especially DR and DQ, strongly co-occurred. Most TCR sequences were seen in very few donors, while some public TCRs were found in many individuals. In an earlier analysis of some 540 of the donors, most TCR beta V segments appeared in productive rearrangements about 87% or about 30% of the time, broadly matching IMGT annotations. The only immune exposure information available for the cohort was CMV serostatus. This cohort had only TCR beta chains sequenced, and the lack of alpha or paired-chain data limited which features could be detected. Roughly uniform sequencing depth across donors was assumed in presence/absence analyses, although this assumption may not hold. At a false discovery rate of 0.05, a later analysis linked some 17,000 TCR beta sequences to specific HLA alleles. The authors suggested that the approach could potentially be generalized to other disease states and immunological phenotypes. A few of the identified cytomegalovirus-associated TCR beta chains were confirmed in vitro to be specific for cytomegalovirus antigens. According to a later analysis, most CMV-associated TCR beta chains appeared to be HLA-restricted, and the HLA associations seemed to be driven largely by CMV exposure. In the study, about 150 TCR beta chains were listed as associated with cytomegalovirus.

The sample taken for sequencing was PBMCs. This TCR was recovered from a man in his sixties or seventies in good health and CMV-seropositive.

The nucleotides read TGTGCCAGCAGCTTAGGCCAGGGTGGTGTCTATGAGCAGTTCTTC. Translated, it reads CASSLGQGGVYEQFF. The rearrangement joined TRBV11-2 to TRBJ2-1, with TRBD1 as a weak D call on 5 bases. Via the germline V gene, CDR1 is SGHAT and CDR2 FQNNGV. Trimming at the junction amounts to 1 base on V and 8 bases on J, and the germline ends lie 15 bases apart. Its CDR3 holds 15 amino acids, cysteine through phenylalanine. Just the 45-base CDR3 DNA is kept, in frame starting at base 1.